This TCR beta chain was captured by sequencing in a study of cytomegalovirus exposure and HLA in healthy donors. The V gene's germline CDR1 is MNHEY and CDR2 SMNVEV (reference sequence). Trimming at V came to 5 bases and at J to 2 bases, leaving 6 bases not matched to a gene. This CDR3 has 16 amino acids. Primers for the PCR totalled 60 Vbeta and 13 Jbeta. Produced via immunoSEQ multiplex PCR; TCRdb's table is partial and in-frame only. The sample has 150,000 to 200,000 clones; more than 75% are singletons. This clone was detected once. The clonotype originates from a male donor in good health and CMV-seronegative. The gene calls are TRBV27 and TRBJ2-1, with 10 bases that match TRBD2. Input material: PBMCs. The CDR3, as DNA: TGTGCCAGCAGTCCCCGGACTAGCGGAGCCTACAATGAGCAGTTCTTC. This gives the protein CASSPRTSGAYNEQFF.